This TCR beta chain was profiled in a study of cytomegalovirus exposure and HLA in healthy donors. Background on the study: Earlier results showed almost 120 million unique TCR beta sequences derived from some 190 million T cells. Study-level findings and limits: A prior analysis recorded that most TCR beta V segments were productive about 87% or about 30% of the time. Reportedly, cytomegalovirus status was diagnosed with high sensitivity and specificity.

This CDR3 has 17 residues. Germline CDR1 reads LGHNA; CDR2 reads YNFKEQ. Unmatched junction bases numbered 4, after V lost 0 bases and J lost 0 bases. PCR involved 60 Vbeta and 13 Jbeta primers. TCRdb's table, derived via immunoSEQ multiplex PCR, lists solely in-frame clones and lacks some. The sample totals around 200,000 clones. Points on this clone: Its antigen is not known.

The source material was PBMCs. The rearrangement uses TRBV4-2 and TRBJ2-2, with TRBD2 matching over 7 bases. This receptor was identified in a woman aged 25-40 years in good health and CMV-seropositive. Here the CDR3 reads CASSQEAGSTNTGELFF. Here the CDR3 DNA reads TGTGCCAGCAGCCAAGAAGCGGGGTCTACGAACACCGGGGAGCTGTTTTTT.